These T cell receptor beta chains were read from a single sample in a study of T cells in Graves' hyperthyroidism and ophthalmopathy. Using its own MiXCR run on the multiplex PCR reads, TCRdb lists one record per CDR3 protein. This sample yields about 720,000 distinct CDR3 sequences, of which roughly 15% are seen a single time; under 8.5% belongs to the top ten. The sequenced sample was blood. Source of these receptors: a man aged 18 to 30 with Graves' hyperthyroidism. The conserved cysteine and the conserved F or W are not part of the CDR3 here. A D gene is named only where the DNA matches it firmly.

v_call | d_call | cdr3_aa
TRBV7-8 | NA | ASTLNSRYEQY
TRBV27 | NA | ASSPRYTSTDTQY
TRBV28 | NA | ASSLRSGGWDPYEQY
TRBV28 | TRBD1 | ASRRPGQGANGYT
TRBV7-3 | NA | ASSRPGHSSYNEQF
TRBV27 | TRBD2 | ASRLRVGSGRGETQY
TRBV9 | NA | ASSVVGGGGYEQF
TRBV10-2 | NA | ASSEGQTLNTEAF
TRBV9 | NA | ASSVGERVEGYT
TRBV7-3 | NA | ASSGERGETQY
TRBV12-3/TRBV12-4 | NA | ASSYPGAPVGELF
TRBV3-1 | TRBD2 | ASSRGLAGPQETQY
TRBV5-1 | TRBD2 | ASSPSGTRETQY
TRBV28 | NA | ASSLEGFDQPQH
TRBV2 | TRBD1 | ASRPQGAGQPQH
TRBV3-1 | NA | ASSQELGQGFTDTQY
TRBV28 | TRBD2 | ASSLSGRDHEQY
TRBV3-1 | NA | ASSQEARVKGTQY
TRBV28 | NA | ASRHSVNSNQPQH
TRBV3-1 | NA | ASSQDRSYNSPLH
TRBV19 | NA | ASSTTGQNEKLF
TRBV28 | NA | ASREGSLTDTQY
TRBV7-2 | TRBD2 | ASSSRLAGYPADTQY
TRBV9 | NA | ASSVAQGRLNTGELF
TRBV6-1 | NA | ASSSDGRANTGELF